This T cell receptor beta chain is drawn from a study of blood T cell repertoires in COVID-19. In terms of age and location, participants ranged from about 18 to 100 years and lived in about 25 US areas. In the authors' methods: Estimates of nucleated cell counts were drawn from the amplification of reference gene primers. Assay: immunoSEQ multiplex PCR; the TCRdb copy retains only in-frame clones and omits some. The V and J calls and clone size were taken over from that table, and D and trimming were inferred from the DNA. The data contain about 330,000 clones, about 90% of them singletons. After removal of 5 bases from V and 2 bases from J, the junction contained 8 bases not matched to a gene. Looked up from germline, CDR1 is LNHDA and CDR2 is SQIVND (reference sequence). The CDR3 is 16 amino acids.

The clonotype comes from a woman between 25 and 40 years old who had recovered from COVID-19. The sequencing input was PBMCs or T cells enriched from blood (not recorded which). The chain combines TRBV19 with TRBJ1-3; the match to TRBD1 covers 8 bases. This CDR3 is CASSPTQGAAGNTIYF. The CDR3 coding sequence is TGTGCCAGTAGTCCAACTCAGGGGGCTGCTGGAAACACCATATATTTT.